The clone carrying this TCR beta chain was detected many times. Its antigen is not known. The CDR3 has 13 amino acids. The ends were cut back, 0 bases at V and 5 bases at J, with 7 bases in the middle. Germline V gene lookup returns CDR1 SGHDT and CDR2 YYEEEE. This entry is derived from a study of T cells after yellow fever vaccination. Background on the study: Any fraction with a low cell number was prepared using SMART-Seq v4 Ultra Low Input.

Study results and caveats: Shared CD4/CD8 clonotypes were a small share, likely from convergent recombination. In post-booster samples, most primary-vaccination clones reappeared (around 95% CD4, about 91% CD8).

The TCR cDNA carried a universal primer site and UMIs from 5'RACE template switching. TCRdb reprocessed the 5' RACE reads with MiXCR, giving one entry per CDR3 protein. The data show about 310,000 distinct CDR3 sequences, roughly 3.5% seen once. The sequencing used PBMCs, collected on the day of the yellow fever booster vaccination. The V call is TRBV5-6, the J call TRBJ2-3; no definite D call. This receptor was identified in a man aged 18 to 30 who received the YFV17D yellow fever vaccine. The CDR3 reads CASSLASRDTQYF. The CDR3 region has the DNA TGTGCCAGCAGCTTGGCAAGTAGAGATACGCAGTATTTT.